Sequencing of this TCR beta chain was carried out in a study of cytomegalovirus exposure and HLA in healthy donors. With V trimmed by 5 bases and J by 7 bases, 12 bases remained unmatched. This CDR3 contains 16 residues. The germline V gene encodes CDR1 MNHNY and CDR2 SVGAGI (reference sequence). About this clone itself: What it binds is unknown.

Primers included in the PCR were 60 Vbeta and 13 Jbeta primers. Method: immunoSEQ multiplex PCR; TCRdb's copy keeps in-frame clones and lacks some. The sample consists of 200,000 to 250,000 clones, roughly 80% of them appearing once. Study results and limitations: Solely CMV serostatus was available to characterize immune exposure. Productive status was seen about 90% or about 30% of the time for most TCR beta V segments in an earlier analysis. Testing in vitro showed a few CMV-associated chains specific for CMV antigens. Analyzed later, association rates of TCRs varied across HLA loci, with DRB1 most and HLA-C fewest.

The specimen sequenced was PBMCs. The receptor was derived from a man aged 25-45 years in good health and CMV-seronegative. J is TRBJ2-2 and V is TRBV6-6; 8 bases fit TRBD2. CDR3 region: CASSGPNGGADGELFF. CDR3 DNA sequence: TGTGCCAGCAGTGGACCCAACGGGGGGGCCGACGGGGAGCTGTTTTTT.